These T cell receptor beta chains were read from a single sample in a study of CD8 T cells in Susac syndrome. TCRdb ran MiXCR on the immunoSEQ multiplex PCR reads and lists one entry per CDR3 protein. The table includes 95,000 to 150,000 distinct CDR3 sequences, about 94% detected once. Material for sequencing was CD4+ T cells from PBMCs. The receptors here all came from a human donor in good health. CDR3s include the opening cysteine and the closing phenylalanine or tryptophan. The order of the fields is D gene, J gene, V gene, CDR3 length, CDR3 protein. The D gene is left open where the match is weak.

>.|TRBJ1-4|TRBV15|15
CATSRERQKGEKLFF
>.|TRBJ2-3|TRBV20-1|14
CSARVSTSTDTQYF
>.|TRBJ2-5|TRBV6-1|16
CASSKTPNRVGGTQYF
>TRBD1|TRBJ1-1|TRBV6-5|15
CASILLRGRNTEAFF
>.|TRBJ2-5|TRBV5-6|13
CASSQERSGTQYF
>TRBD2|TRBJ2-3|TRBV5-1|16
CASSLAATSLTITQYF
>TRBD2|TRBJ2-7|TRBV6-6|14
CASSYQRELHEQYF
>.|TRBJ1-3|TRBV29-1|12
CSAVGSGNTIYF
>.|TRBJ1-1|TRBV30|11
CAWKRSTEAFF
>.|TRBJ2-1|TRBV30|14
CAWSDWGGANEQFF
>TRBD2|TRBJ2-1|TRBV6-5|16
CASRLAGVSSYNEQFF
>TRBD2|TRBJ2-5|TRBV7-9|16
CASSLGLAGNEETQYF
>TRBD2|TRBJ2-5|TRBV10-1|13
CASSDLAGETQYF
>.|TRBJ1-1|TRBV5-6|14
CASSLGRRNTEAFF
>.|TRBJ2-5|TRBV12-3/TRBV12-4|15
CASSFGQFVQETQYF
>.|TRBJ2-1|TRBV28|14
CASSSGTLNNEQFF
>TRBD1|TRBJ2-5|TRBV2|12
CASKDRGETQYF
>.|TRBJ1-2|TRBV25-1|11
CASSVLLSYTF
>.|TRBJ2-3|TRBV29-1|11
CSVDHADTQYF
>.|TRBJ1-2|TRBV6-2/TRBV6-3|12
CASSGRIYGYTF
>.|TRBJ2-7|TRBV7-2|12
CASSPFSYEQYF
>TRBD1|TRBJ2-1|TRBV29-1|12
CSVEFGQDGQFF
>.|TRBJ1-1|TRBV18|14
CASSPGHANTEAFF
>.|TRBJ2-2|TRBV30|13
CAWSVRNTGELFF
>.|TRBJ2-1|TRBV2|12
CASSELGFEQFF
>.|TRBJ2-1|TRBV5-6|12
CASSLGGAQEFF
>.|TRBJ2-7|TRBV5-1|12
CASSFERYEQYF
>TRBD1|TRBJ1-1|TRBV29-1|15
CSPVGTGEGNTEAFF
>.|TRBJ1-1|TRBV2|12
CASTGAYTEAFF
>TRBD2|TRBJ2-3|TRBV20-1|12
CSAPGRADTQYF
>.|TRBJ2-1|TRBV5-1|15
CASTSLSGQYNEQFF
>.|TRBJ1-4|TRBV6-2/TRBV6-3|14
CASSTDGWDEKLFF
>.|TRBJ2-4|TRBV7-9|17
CASSPPAKRKAKNIQYF
>.|TRBJ2-7|TRBV18|14
CASSPRQDGYEQYF
>.|TRBJ2-3|TRBV7-9|13
CASSLPPADTQYF
>TRBD2|TRBJ2-5|TRBV19|16
CASSPGGLAGVETQYF
>.|TRBJ2-2|TRBV11-2|15
CASSLEPGQTGELFF
>TRBD2|TRBJ2-7|TRBV4-1|15
CASSQIAGVLYEQYF
>.|TRBJ1-4|TRBV27|16
CASSLLAGRSSEKLFF
>.|TRBJ2-5|TRBV11-2|12
CASRLAAETQYF
>.|TRBJ2-5|TRBV3-1|16
CASSQGREWVRETQYF
>TRBD2|TRBJ2-5|TRBV10-3|17
CAISRGLAGGSQETQYF